Presented here are 32 T cell receptor beta chains from one specimen sequenced in a study of Tregs in tolerant kidney transplant recipients. Measured with immunoSEQ multiplex PCR; TCRdb has only the in-frame clones, and not every one. The table records tens of thousands of clones, 93% of them present only once. Recipients received nonmyeloablative bone marrow transplants from related graft donors, with transient mixed chimerism. The sample consisted of CD4+ T cells from blood (PBMCs), taken 12 months after the transplant. The receptors were gathered from a human patient who received a combined kidney and bone marrow transplant. Certain T cells may be donor cells from the graft.

The CDR3 here is CAISVLAGTLDTQYF. The CDR3 DNA sequence: TGTGCCATCAGTGTTCTAGCGGGGACACTAGATACGCAGTATTTT. The chain employs TRBV10-3 and TRBJ2-3; 9 positions match TRBD2. There are 15 residues in the CDR3. The V gene's germline CDR1 is ENHRY and CDR2 SYGVKD. J gave up 5 bases and V 4 bases, and 7 bases lay outside the gene matches.

The rearrangement uses TRBV5-5 and TRBJ1-5; no definite D call. With 4 bases removed from V and 10 bases from J, the gap between germline ends came to 21 bases. The CDR3 is 15 residues long. Germline assignment: CDR1 SGHKS and CDR2 YYEKEE (reference sequence). CDR3 nucleotides: TGTGCCAGCAGCGTATCGACCGGGAGATTATCTCCCCAGCATTTT. Translation gives CASSVSTGRLSPQHF.

The count of this clone is one. The chain carries TRBV10-1 and TRBJ1-2; 9 nucleotides align to TRBD1. V was pared by 7 bases and J by 3 bases, with 6 bases of the junction left unmatched. The CDR3 covers 14 residues. The germline gives CDR1 WNHNN, CDR2 SYGVQD (reference sequence). CDR3 sequence: CASTKGQGYYGYTF. In nucleotides, the CDR3 is TGCGCCAGCACTAAGGGACAGGGATACTATGGCTACACCTTC.

This sequence joins TRBV7-8 and TRBJ2-1; the match to TRBD2 covers 10 bases. V lost 4 bases, J lost 5 bases, and 14 bases stayed unmatched. Germline CDR1 and CDR2: SGHVS and FQNEAQ. The CDR3 consists of 18 residues. CDR3 amino acids: CASSSRDKSGGADNEQFF. The CDR3 coding sequence is TGTGCCAGCAGCTCAAGAGACAAGAGCGGGGGGGCCGACAATGAGCAGTTCTTC.

V is TRBV7-9 and J is TRBJ2-7; TRBD2 matches at 9 bases. Germline V gene sequence: CDR1 SEHNR, CDR2 FQNEAQ (reference sequence). The CDR3 has 18 residues. The V segment lost 2 bases and the J segment 0 bases; nucleotides outside the gene matches: 11. The CDR3 protein is CASSLSSSGNKGSYEQYF. CDR3 DNA sequence: TGTGCCAGCAGCTTAAGTTCTAGCGGGAACAAGGGCTCCTACGAGCAGTACTTC. Based on the CDR3 plus reference TRBV7-9 and TRBJ2-7, the full variable domain is DTGVSQNPRHKITKRGQNVTFRCDPISEHNRLYWYRQTLGQGPEFLTYFQNEAQLEKSRLLSDRFSAERPKGSFSTLEIQRTEQGDSAMYLCASSLSSSGNKGSYEQYFGPGTRLTVT.

The rearrangement links TRBV27 to TRBJ2-2; a weak D match, TRBD2 (5 bases). The CDR3 has 12 residues. Trimming removed 3 bases at V and 9 bases at J, with 8 bases between. Germline CDR1 and CDR2: MNHEY and SMNVEV (reference sequence). The chain's CDR3 is CASSFGSRELFF. CDR3 DNA: TGTGCCAGCAGTTTTGGGAGCCGGGAGCTGTTTTTT.

This sequence joins TRBV5-6 and TRBJ2-2; a possible D gene is TRBD2 (5 bases). The CDR3 contains 14 residues. The germline V gene has CDR1 SGHDT and CDR2 YYEEEE. The germline V and J ends were trimmed by 5 bases and 4 bases, with 12 bases remaining between them. In nucleotides, the CDR3 is TGTGCCAGCAGTGCCCGCGCGGGCACCGGGGAGCTGTTTTTT. Its translation: CASSARAGTGELFF.

This chain links TRBV20-1 with TRBJ1-1; tentative D call: TRBD1 (6 bases). The germline V gene has CDR1 DFQATT and CDR2 SNEGSKA (reference sequence). Trimming shortened V by 6 bases and J by 7 bases, and 12 bases separated the two germline ends. The CDR3 length is 11 residues. CDR3 sequence (DNA): TGCAGTGCGCGGACAGATCATGAAGCTTTCTTT. Protein sequence: CSARTDHEAFF.

The gene calls are TRBV5-1 and TRBJ1-4; the D gene is possibly TRBD1 (6 bases). The V and J ends lost 2 bases and 7 bases respectively, with 12 bases between them. From germline, CDR1 is SGHRS and CDR2 YFSETQ. This CDR3 is 14 amino acids long. The CDR3 sequence is CASSFGGGSEKLFF. The CDR3 DNA reads TGCGCCAGCAGCTTCGGGGGGGGCAGTGAAAAACTGTTTTTT.

This sequence joins TRBV4-3 and TRBJ2-3; a weak D match, TRBD2 (6 bases). Trimming stripped 0 bases from V and 0 bases from J, with 16 bases between. CDR1 is LGHNA, CDR2 YSLEER, per germline. The CDR3 runs to 18 residues. DNA for the CDR3: TGCGCCAGCAGCCAAGAACCAAGTCGGGGGTGGAGCACAGATACGCAGTATTTT. This codes for CASSQEPSRGWSTDTQYF.

The chain links TRBV12-5 to TRBJ2-2, with 10 bases lining up with TRBD2. The CDR3 loop spans 18 amino acids. Germline V CDR1 and CDR2: LGHNT, FRNRAP. Trimming took 2 bases from V and 0 from J; bases not matched to a gene: 6. In DNA form, the CDR3 reads TGTGCTAGTGGTTTGATCCCCGGGACTAGCGCGAACACCGGGGAGCTGTTTTTT. Translation: CASGLIPGTSANTGELFF.

This clone was counted a single time. V and J are TRBV27 and TRBJ2-1; 7 bases are a match to TRBD2. V was clipped by 7 bases and J by 10 bases; unmatched bases: 10. The CDR3 runs 13 residues. Germline loops: CDR1 MNHEY, CDR2 SMNVEV (reference sequence). The CDR3: CASTKRGLEEQFF. CDR3 nucleotides: TGTGCCAGCACTAAGCGGGGCCTCGAAGAGCAGTTCTTC.

The chain carries TRBV6-1 and TRBJ1-1, with unresolved D. This CDR3 contains 14 residues. Germline V gene data show CDR1 as MNHNS and CDR2 as SASEGT. Trimming stripped 7 bases from V and 7 bases from J, with 19 bases between. The CDR3 nucleotides are TGTGCCAGCACTCAGAAACTTAGACTGATTGAAGCTTTCTTT. This translates into CASTQKLRLIEAFF.

The rearrangement links TRBV11-1 to TRBJ2-3, with a weak D call TRBD2 (6 bases). Looked up from germline, CDR1 is SGHAT and CDR2 is FQDESV (reference sequence). V lost 0 bases and J lost 3, with 13 bases in between. This CDR3 spans 16 amino acids. The CDR3 sequence is CASSLARRLVTDTQYF. DNA of the CDR3: TGTGCCAGCAGCTTAGCGCGGAGACTAGTAACAGATACGCAGTATTTT.

The rearrangement links TRBV5-1 to TRBJ1-2; the match to TRBD1 covers 9 bases. This CDR3 contains 17 residues. V was pared by 0 bases and J by 4 bases, with 10 bases of the junction left unmatched. Germline V lookup: CDR1 SGHRS, CDR2 YFSETQ. The CDR3 bases are TGCGCCAGCAGCTTGGACTTTACAGGGGGCCGGAGCTATGGCTACACCTTC. This gives the protein CASSLDFTGGRSYGYTF.

This clone has just a few counts. CDR3 bases: TGTGCCAGTGCTACAGGGGGAGAGCAGTACTTC. Translated, it gives CASATGGEQYF. The rearrangement uses TRBV19 and TRBJ2-7; 8 bases line up with TRBD1. Germline CDR1 is LNHDA and CDR2 is SQIVND (reference sequence). V shed 8 bases and J 7 bases; nucleotides not matched to a gene: 4. This CDR3 has 11 residues. Looking up the rest from reference TRBV19 and TRBJ2-7 gives the full variable domain: DGGITQSPKYLFRKEGQNVTLSCEQNLNHDAMYWYRQDPGQGLRLIYYSQIVNDFQKGDIAEGYSVSREKKESFPLTVTSAQKNPTAFYLCASATGGEQYFGPGTRLTVT.

The chain joins TRBV7-2 to TRBJ1-4; D may be TRBD1 (6 bases). The V gene's germline CDR1 is SGHTA and CDR2 FQGNSA. Trimming pared 6 bases from V and 7 bases from J, leaving 15 bases between. The CDR3 has 14 residues. The CDR3 nucleotides are TGTGCCAGCAGTTCAGGGGTTTTTTCTGAAAAACTGTTTTTT. The encoded protein is CASSSGVFSEKLFF.

This chain connects TRBV15 to TRBJ1-3; a possible D gene is TRBD1 (5 bases). The CDR3 is made up of 15 amino acids. V lost 0 bases to trimming and J lost 4 bases, with 10 bases between them. CDR1 and CDR2 (germline): LNHNV, YYDKDF (reference sequence). Here the CDR3 reads CATSRDPGEGNTIYF. The CDR3 bases are TGTGCCACCAGCAGAGATCCGGGGGAAGGAAACACCATATATTTT.

For the CDR3, the DNA is TGCGCCAGCAGCGGTGGGGCTAGCGGGCCCTACAATGAGCAGTTCTTC. Its translation is CASSGGASGPYNEQFF. The chain uses TRBV5-1 and TRBJ2-1, with 8 bases lining up with TRBD2. CDR1 and CDR2 (germline): SGHRS, YFSETQ. V gave up 4 bases and J gave up 2 bases; unmatched junction bases: 8. CDR3 size: 16 residues.

The rearrangement joins TRBV7-3 to TRBJ2-7; 10 positions agree with TRBD2. The length of the CDR3 is 16 residues. J lost 2 bases, V lost 5 bases, and 9 bases had no gene match. Per the germline V gene, CDR1 is SGHTA and CDR2 is FQGTGA. The CDR3 bases are TGTGCCAGCAGCCCCTGGGCGACTAGCGGGCCCTACGAGCAGTACTTC. This encodes CASSPWATSGPYEQYF.

The chain joins TRBV4-2 to TRBJ1-2; tentatively, D is TRBD1 (6 bases). This CDR3 has 13 amino acids. Per the germline V gene, CDR1 is LGHNA and CDR2 is YNFKEQ. V dropped 1 base and J dropped 6 bases, with 9 bases sitting between them. The CDR3 DNA is TGTGCCAGCAGCCAAGGCACAGGGAATGGCTACACCTTC. It translates to CASSQGTGNGYTF.

This chain uses TRBV4-2 with TRBJ2-3; D possibly corresponds to TRBD1 (7 bases). The V gene lost 4 bases and the J gene lost 0 bases, with 14 bases spanning the gap. The CDR3 has 16 residues. The V gene's germline CDR1 is LGHNA and CDR2 YNFKEQ. The CDR3: CASSRPGGLSTDTQYF. In nucleotides, the CDR3 is TGTGCCAGCAGCCGCCCAGGGGGACTTAGCACAGATACGCAGTATTTT.

The chain couples TRBV20-1 to TRBJ2-5; D gene ambiguous. Looked up from germline, CDR1 is DFQATT and CDR2 is SNEGSKA (reference sequence). V lost 7 bases and J lost 6, with 12 bases in between. This CDR3 contains 11 residues. This chain's CDR3 is CSDGSQKTQYF. The CDR3 nucleotides read TGCAGTGATGGTTCCCAGAAGACCCAGTACTTC.

The chain links TRBV5-5 to TRBJ1-1; possible D gene TRBD1, 5 bases. V was shortened by 1 base and J by 0 bases, with 16 bases between the two germline ends. Germline V gene data show CDR1 as SGHKS and CDR2 as YYEKEE (reference sequence). The CDR3 sequence is 17 residues long. The CDR3 region is CASSLLPTEALNTEAFF. CDR3 nucleotides: TGTGCCAGCAGCTTGCTTCCGACAGAAGCTTTGAACACTGAAGCTTTCTTT.

The CDR3 region is CASSLQGGTGELFF. The CDR3 DNA is TGCGCCAGCAGCTTGCAGGGAGGCACCGGGGAGCTGTTTTTT. This chain links TRBV5-1 with TRBJ2-2, with a possible D match to TRBD2 (6 bases). The CDR3 consists of 14 residues. Germline CDR1 and CDR2: SGHRS and YFSETQ. Trimming took 1 base from V and 4 from J, leaving 8 bases between them.

The chain has TRBV10-1 and TRBJ2-7; D unresolved. V was clipped by 6 bases and J by 1 base, with 16 bases between them. Germline V gives CDR1 WNHNN, CDR2 SYGVQD (reference sequence). The CDR3 sequence is 15 residues long. CDR3: CASRRQVLGSYEQYF. CDR3 DNA: TGCGCCAGCAGGCGCCAGGTATTGGGTTCCTACGAGCAGTACTTC.

The chain combines TRBV6-5 with TRBJ2-7, with 9 bases aligning to TRBD1. CDR1 MNHEY and CDR2 SVGAGI come from the germline V gene. V lost 8 bases to trimming and J lost 1 base; unmatched junction nucleotides: 9. This CDR3 contains 15 residues. CDR3 sequence: CASRTPGTGSYEQYF. In DNA, the CDR3 is TGTGCCAGCCGAACGCCCGGGACAGGGTCCTACGAGCAGTACTTC.

The rearrangement links TRBV18 to TRBJ1-3; D gene unclear. Between the trimmed V and J ends, which lost 2 bases and 2 bases, there was a span of 10 bases. The germline gives CDR1 KGHSH, CDR2 LQKENI. The CDR3 contains 15 residues. The CDR3 DNA sequence: TGTGCCAGCTCACCAAGCGAGGGCCCTGGAAACACCATATATTTT. This gives the protein CASSPSEGPGNTIYF. The variable domain in full, completed from reference TRBV18 and TRBJ1-3, reads NAGVMQNPRHLVRRRGQEARLRCSPMKGHSHVYWYRQLPEEGLKFMVYLQKENIIDESGMPKERFSAEFPKEGPSILRIQQVVRGDSAAYFCASSPSEGPGNTIYFGEGSWLTVV.

The chain recombines TRBV30 with TRBJ1-2; no clear D. V was cut by 2 bases and J by 4 bases, with 5 bases left in between. Germline V gene lookup returns CDR1 GTSNPN and CDR2 SVGIG (reference sequence). The CDR3 extends over 11 amino acids. The CDR3 reads CAWSISYGYTF. The CDR3 DNA is TGTGCCTGGAGTATCAGCTATGGCTACACCTTC.

The rearrangement uses TRBV19 and TRBJ1-2, with TRBD1 matching over 8 bases. Unmatched junction bases numbered 9, after V lost 4 bases and J lost 5 bases. The CDR3 contains 15 residues. Germline V gene sequence: CDR1 LNHDA, CDR2 SQIVND (reference sequence). CDR3 in amino acids: CASSSLLTGVYGYTF. The CDR3 DNA sequence: TGTGCCAGTAGTAGCCTTCTGACAGGGGTTTATGGCTACACCTTC.

V is TRBV11-3 and J is TRBJ1-4, with D uncertain. CDR1 is SGHNT and CDR2 is YENEEA in the germline V gene. Trimming stripped 5 bases from V and 6 bases from J, with 13 bases between. This CDR3 comprises 14 residues. In nucleotides, the CDR3 is TGTGCCAGCAGCCCGGGGAGGGCGGATGAAAAACTGTTTTTT. The encoded protein is CASSPGRADEKLFF.

The J gene is TRBJ2-1, the V gene TRBV5-1; D not certain. Germline CDR1 reads SGHRS; CDR2 reads YFSETQ. The CDR3 spans 14 residues. The V and J ends lost 9 bases and 0 bases respectively, with 13 bases between them. Here the CDR3 reads CATSDSHSYNEQFF. CDR3 nucleotide sequence: TGCGCCACCTCAGACTCGCACTCCTACAATGAGCAGTTCTTC.